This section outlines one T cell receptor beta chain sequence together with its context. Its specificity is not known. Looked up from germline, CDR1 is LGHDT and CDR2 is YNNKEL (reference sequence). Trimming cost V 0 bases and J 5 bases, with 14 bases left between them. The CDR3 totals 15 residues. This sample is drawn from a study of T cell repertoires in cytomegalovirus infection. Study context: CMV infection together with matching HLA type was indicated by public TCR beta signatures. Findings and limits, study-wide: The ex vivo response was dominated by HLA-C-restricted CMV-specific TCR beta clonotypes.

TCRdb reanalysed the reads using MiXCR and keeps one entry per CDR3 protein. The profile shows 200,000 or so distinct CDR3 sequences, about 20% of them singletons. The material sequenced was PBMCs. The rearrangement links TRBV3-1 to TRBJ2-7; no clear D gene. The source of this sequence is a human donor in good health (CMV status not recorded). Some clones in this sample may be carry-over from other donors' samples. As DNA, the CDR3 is TGTGCCAGCAGCCAAGATATGGCTCCCAGGAACGAGCAGTACTTC. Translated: CASSQDMAPRNEQYF.